These 5 T cell receptor beta chains originate from one sample sequenced in a study of cytomegalovirus exposure and HLA in healthy donors listed by TCRdb under 2017. Library method: the immunoSEQ multiplex PCR assay. TCRdb took over this immuneACCESS table, retaining in-frame rearrangements with V and J assigned. Such tables are incomplete; in checked studies, under half of the missing clones stem from an unresolved V gene, and the remainder is unexplained. A total of approximately 20,000 clones appear in this sample, approximately 96% of them only once. 8% to 10% of the sample comes from the top ten. The sample comprised PBMCs. These receptors were taken from a man aged 30-40 years in good health and CMV-seropositive.

This clone has only one observation. The chain combines TRBV6-5 with TRBJ2-1; 10 bases fit TRBD2. Germline V gene data show CDR1 as MNHEY and CDR2 as SVGAGI. The CDR3 length is 13 residues. The V gene end was trimmed by 10 bases and the J gene end by 5 bases; junction bases not matched to a gene: 5. The CDR3 loop reads CATGLAAHNEQFF. The CDR3 nucleotides read TGTGCCACCGGACTAGCGGCCCACAATGAGCAGTTCTTC.

The rearrangement links TRBV27 to TRBJ2-7; 9 bases line up with TRBD1. In germline, CDR1 is MNHEY, CDR2 SMNVEV (reference sequence). This CDR3 contains 15 residues. Trimming took 5 bases from V and 4 from J; bases not matched to a gene: 9. CDR3 bases: TGTGCCAGCAGTAGCACCGGGACAGGGTGGTACGAGCAGTACTTC. It yields the protein CASSSTGTGWYEQYF.

The rearrangement joins TRBV14 to TRBJ2-5; TRBD1 might be the D (6 bases). Germline CDR1 SGHDN, CDR2 FVKESK. The length of the CDR3 is 14 residues. The V and J ends lost 2 bases and 5 bases respectively, with 12 bases between them. The CDR3 nucleotides read TGTGCCAGCAGCCAATACAGGGTAGGCGAGACCCAGTACTTC. Amino acid sequence: CASSQYRVGETQYF.

The V and J genes are TRBV6-1 and TRBJ2-6; D gene unclear. V was cut by 3 bases and J by 0 bases, with 6 bases left in between. The germline CDR1 and CDR2 sequences are MNHNS and SASEGT. CDR3 size: 15 residues. The CDR3 sequence is CASSEFSSGANVLTF. The CDR3 DNA reads as TGTGCCAGCAGTGAGTTCAGCTCTGGGGCCAACGTCCTGACTTTC.

The chain employs TRBV27 and TRBJ1-4; the D gene is possibly TRBD1 (5 bases). Trimming took 3 bases from V and 8 from J, leaving 16 bases between them. The CDR3 has 15 residues. Germline V CDR1 and CDR2: MNHEY, SMNVEV (reference sequence). CDR3 nucleotides: TGTGCCAGCAGTTTTGCGGGGCGGGGGTACGAAAAACTGTTTTTT. The encoded protein is CASSFAGRGYEKLFF.